These T cell receptor beta chains were read from a single sample in a study of beta chain features in type 1 diabetes. This table comes from immunoSEQ multiplex PCR, and its TCRdb copy is limited to in-frame clones, with some not included. Of about 370,000 clones in the sample, around 9.6% were seen once. Specimen: central memory CD4+ T cells from blood. These receptors came from a man between 25 and 39 years old with type 1 diabetes. Each CDR3 is given with its conserved first and last residue. The D gene is left open where the match is weak. Expanded clones are given a class, and other clones once, few, many or no size at all.

>TRBV14|many|TRBJ2-1|TRBD1
TGTGCCAGCAGCCAGAGGGGACAGGGGGCTAATGAGCAGTTCTTC
CASSQRGQGANEQFF
>TRBV28|-|TRBJ1-2|TRBD1
TGTGCCAGCAGTCCACAGGGGGTTGGTGGCTACACCTTC
CASSPQGVGGYTF
>TRBV7-2|few|TRBJ2-5|TRBD2
TGTGCCAGCAGCGTTCTCGGGACTAGCTGGGAGACCCAGTACTTC
CASSVLGTSWETQYF
>TRBV6-1|few|TRBJ2-3|TRBD1
TGTGCCAGCAGTGCCTTTCGGGACAGGGGAGATACGCAGTATTTT
CASSAFRDRGDTQYF
>TRBV2|-|TRBJ2-2|TRBD2
TGTGCCAGCAGTCCAGGACTAGCGGGAGGTGGAACCGGGGAGCTGTTTTTT
CASSPGLAGGGTGELFF
>TRBV19|few|TRBJ1-5|-
TGTGCCAGTAGTTACTCCCGCAGTCAGCCCCAGCATTTT
CASSYSRSQPQHF
>TRBV5-1|few|TRBJ2-5|-
TGCGCCAGCAGCTTATCCGGGGACCAAGAGACCCAGTACTTC
CASSLSGDQETQYF
>TRBV2|few|TRBJ1-2|TRBD1
TGTGCCAGCAGAGCCGGGACAGACTATGGCTACACCTTC
CASRAGTDYGYTF
>TRBV5-4|-|TRBJ1-1|-
TGTGCCAGCAGCTCCTGGACCGTACCGAACACTGAAGCTTTCTTT
CASSSWTVPNTEAFF
>TRBV18|few|TRBJ2-3|-
TGTGCCAGCTCACCATACGCTAGCGGCACAGATACGCAGTATTTT
CASSPYASGTDTQYF
>TRBV6-5|-|TRBJ2-5|-
TGTGCCAGCACCTCGACCGGGGCGGAGACCCAGTACTTC
CASTSTGAETQYF
>TRBV7-3|-|TRBJ2-5|-
TGTGCCAGCAGCTTAGGGCACTCCCAAGAGACCCAGTACTTC
CASSLGHSQETQYF
>TRBV7-9|few|TRBJ2-6|TRBD1
TGTGCCAGCAGCCCGGGACAGCCCCCTGGGGCCAACGTCCTGACTTTC
CASSPGQPPGANVLTF
>TRBV28|-|TRBJ1-2|-
TGTGCCACGCAACGCATACTCTATGGCTACACCTTC
CATQRILYGYTF
>TRBV7-3|-|TRBJ2-2|-
TGTGCCAGCAGCTTAAATTCAGGGGCGAACACCGGGGAGCTGTTTTTT
CASSLNSGANTGELFF